This T cell receptor (beta chain) was obtained from a study of vaccination effects on CD4 cells after COVID-19 (dated by TCRdb to between 2020 and 2023). For the study in its entirety: The ViraFEST assay stimulated PBMC with viral peptide pools and then used TCR sequencing to identify antigen-specific CD4+ T cell clonotypes by expansion. Two doses of either the BNT162b2 or the mRNA-1273 mRNA SARS-CoV-2 vaccine were administered to participants. Some 2 million PBMC per well were cultured in IMDM with about 5% human AB serum, about 9.4 IU/ml IL-2 and gentamicin, plus 10 ug/ml peptides. In both COVID-19 convalescent patients and infection-naive vaccine recipients, the study compared SARS-CoV-2 spike-specific CD4+ TCR repertoires from before mRNA vaccination with those from after it. Altogether, 10 COVID-19 convalescent patients and a few SARS-CoV-2-naive healthy vaccine recipients made up the full study. The Oncomine TCR Beta short-read assay on an Illumina iSeq 100 was used to sequence cultures from other donors in the study.

After about 9 days of culture, CD4+ T cells were isolated with the EasySep CD4+ T cell isolation kit. None of the healthy vaccine recipients had a prior SARS-CoV-2 infection, which was confirmed by nucleocapsid antibody tests that came back negative both before and after vaccination. On days 3 and 7, half of the culture medium was replaced with fresh IL-2-containing medium. Unless noted otherwise, every peptide stimulation condition was cultured in triplicate wells. Using Ficoll-Paque Plus gradient centrifugation, PBMC were separated from whole blood and then either used fresh or cryopreserved at -140C. The QIAamp micro DNA kit was used to extract genomic DNA from the cultured CD4+ T cells. General conclusions and limits of the study: Limitations of the study were the small number of convalescent patients and the absence of early post-infection timepoints. Among healthy vaccine recipients, nearly all vaccine-induced clones were SARS-CoV-2 mono-reactive, and just 1 of 255 was cross-reactive with common cold coronaviruses. Clones induced by infection and clones induced by vaccination both contracted markedly at late timepoints after vaccination, which fits with T cell responses waning over time.

Deletion took 1 base off V and 4 bases off J, with a span of 4 bases between the germline ends. Reading from cysteine to phenylalanine, the CDR3 counts 12 amino acids. The sequence is cut down to CDR3 DNA, 36 bases in frame from base 1. About this clone itself: This clone's antigen is unknown. Within one base of it there is no much larger clone, and no base qualities were kept.

The library relied on the immunoSEQ multiplex PCR assay. TCR beta CDR3 sequencing was performed on DNA from the cultured, isolated CD4+ T cells. For the original study's pipeline: Non-productive TCR sequences were removed, reads were trimmed to the CDR3 region, and CDR3s of at least 7 amino acids were retained. The MANAFEST web app was used to pick out antigen-specific clonotypes by comparing their expansion in peptide wells with that in reference cultures. To be called positive, a clone needed expansion at FDR<0.05 compared with the reference and with all other wells, an odds ratio greater than 5, and a frequency greater than 0.1% in two replicate wells. A clonotype was called cross-reactive if it was significantly expanded both in SARS-CoV-2 spike wells and in at least one common cold coronavirus spike condition. Levenshtein distance calculated with the stringdist R package was used to assess CDR3 similarity, and unrooted trees were constructed with ape in R 3.6.1. The source is immuneACCESS, and TCRdb retained only in-frame sequences with V and J called. Part of the clones is not carried over; for the studies checked, unresolved V genes explain less than half of this, and the remainder is unexplained. D and trimming come from the DNA, and the V and J calls and clone size come from that table. The sample contains 70,000 or so clones, roughly three quarters of them found a single time. The ten largest clones capture roughly 2% of the sample.

Here the chain combines TRBV12-3 or TRBV12-4 and TRBJ2-5; the D gene remains uncertain. This receptor was taken from a human donor who received a COVID-19 vaccine. The sample was CD4+ T cells from PBMCs cultured without peptide, taken before COVID-19 vaccination. Here the CDR3 is given as CASSLEGETQYF. The DNA is TGTGCCAGCAGTTTAGAAGGAGAGACCCAGTACTTC.